This TCR beta chain was retrieved from a study of Graves' ophthalmopathy and Graves' hyperthyroidism. Amplification of the TCR beta CDR3 regions used RNA transcripts (as template). The first round was an RT-PCR with HTBI primers, and the second round was a multiplex PCR. MiXCR, run by TCRdb on the multiplex PCR reads, gives a single entry per CDR3 protein. Among 360,000 or so distinct CDR3 sequences, around 18% were seen once, and the ten largest hold around 1.6%. This clonotype appeared many times. This sequence originates from a young woman with Graves' ophthalmopathy. The specimen was peripheral blood.

The CDR3 here is CATSPGQNPGANVLTF. As DNA, the CDR3 is TGTGCCACCAGTCCCGGACAGAACCCTGGGGCCAACGTCCTGACTTTC. This chain connects TRBV15 to TRBJ2-6, with D tentatively TRBD1 (6 bases). V lost 6 bases and J 2 bases, leaving 14 bases between the germline ends. Germline V gives CDR1 LNHNV, CDR2 YYDKDF (reference sequence). This CDR3 is built from 16 residues.